The rows below give T cell receptor beta chains drawn from one sample of a study of beta chain features in type 1 diabetes. Clones were read by immunoSEQ multiplex PCR, and TCRdb kept only the in-frame ones, dropping some. The sample lists more than 350,000 clones, 11% occurring once. The sample taken for sequencing was naive CD4+ T cells from blood. The receptors come from a woman in her late teens or twenties in good health. CDR3s include the opening cysteine and the closing phenylalanine or tryptophan. A D gene is named only where the DNA matches it firmly. Size values are once, few and many counts, or a class for expanded clones, and some rows have none.

D gene,V gene,clone size,J gene,CDR3 DNA,CDR3 protein
.,TRBV30,.,TRBJ1-1,TGTGCCTTGAGCCAGGACACCATGAACACTGAAGCTTTCTTT,CALSQDTMNTEAFF
TRBD1,TRBV6-6,.,TRBJ2-7,TGTGCCAGCAGCCGAGGACAGGCCTACGAGCAGTACTTC,CASSRGQAYEQYF
TRBD1,TRBV18,.,TRBJ1-1,TGTGCCAGCTCACCTGGACAGGCGAGGAAGGGAAGGAACACTGAAGCTTTCTTT,CASSPGQARKGRNTEAFF
TRBD2,TRBV30,.,TRBJ2-7,TGTGCCTGGGCAACTAGCGGAAGCGAACTGGGGGGGTACTTC,CAWATSGSELGGYF
.,TRBV4-3,few,TRBJ1-1,TGCGCCAGCAGCCAACCAGGGACGAACACTGAAGCTTTCTTT,CASSQPGTNTEAFF
.,TRBV19,.,TRBJ2-3,TGTGCCAGTAGTTCCTCGACGGCAGATACGCAGTATTTT,CASSSSTADTQYF
TRBD1,TRBV19,.,TRBJ1-6,TGTGCCAGTTCTTCCGGGGGACAGGTTAATTCACCCCTCCACTTT,CASSSGGQVNSPLHF
.,TRBV10-3,many,TRBJ2-5,TGTGCCATCAGTTCGACAGAGACCCAGTACTTC,CAISSTETQYF
TRBD2,TRBV10-3,few,TRBJ2-1,TGTGCCATCGGATCGACTAGCCGCCCAAATGAGCAGTTCTTC,CAIGSTSRPNEQFF
.,TRBV18,few,TRBJ2-6,TGTGCCAGCTCACCAATAGTTGCGGGGGCCAACGTCCTGACTTTC,CASSPIVAGANVLTF
.,TRBV7-9,few,TRBJ2-4,TGTGCCAGCAGCTTAGCGCAGTGGGACATTCAGTACTTC,CASSLAQWDIQYF
.,TRBV7-9,few,TRBJ1-1,TGTGCCAGCGCACCATCGTTGGCTTTCTTT,CASAPSLAFF
.,TRBV7-9,.,TRBJ2-6,TGTGCCAGCAGCAATACAGGCTCTGGGGCCAACGTCCTGACTTTC,CASSNTGSGANVLTF
.,TRBV28,.,TRBJ1-1,TGTGCCAGCACCCTGGACAGATTGAACACTGAAGCTTTCTTT,CASTLDRLNTEAFF
.,TRBV29-1,.,TRBJ2-3,TGCAGCGCTGGGAGGTGGGGCGAGCCAGATACGCAGTATTTT,CSAGRWGEPDTQYF
.,TRBV7-9,.,TRBJ2-1,TGTGCCAGCAGCTCCCAAGGGGGGGGCCTCGAGTTCTTC,CASSSQGGGLEFF
.,TRBV7-2,few,TRBJ2-5,TGTGCCAGCAGCTCTACGGCCCAACCACAGTACTTC,CASSSTAQPQYF
TRBD1,TRBV9,few,TRBJ1-6,TGTGCCAGCAGCGTCGGACAGGGGGGAAATTCACCCCTCCACTTT,CASSVGQGGNSPLHF
.,TRBV2,.,TRBJ2-5,TGTGCCAGCAGTGACGAGGCAGGGCGAACCCAGTACTTC,CASSDEAGRTQYF
.,TRBV10-3,few,TRBJ2-3,TGTGCCATCAGTTATACTAGCACAGATACGCAGTATTTT,CAISYTSTDTQYF
TRBD1,TRBV2,few,TRBJ2-5,TGTGCCAGCAGTGAATACAGGGGGTCAGAGACCCAGTACTTC,CASSEYRGSETQYF
.,TRBV2,few,TRBJ2-1,TGTGCCAGCAGGTGGCACCGGGGGATTGGTGAGCAGTTCTTC,CASRWHRGIGEQFF
.,TRBV15,few,TRBJ2-1,TGTGCCACCAGCAGAGACCCGGGACCCACAAATGAGCAGTTCTTC,CATSRDPGPTNEQFF
.,TRBV9,.,TRBJ1-4,TGTGCCAGCAGCGTAGCTGTGGGTGCCGATGAAAAACTGTTTTTT,CASSVAVGADEKLFF
TRBD2,TRBV7-2,few,TRBJ2-3,TGTGCCAGCCGTCGGACTAGCGATCGCACAGATACGCAGTATTTT,CASRRTSDRTDTQYF
TRBD1,TRBV4-1,.,TRBJ2-2,TGCGCCAGCAGCCACCACAGGGGGAACACCGGGGAGCTGTTTTTT,CASSHHRGNTGELFF
.,TRBV5-1,few,TRBJ2-5,TGCGCCAGCAGCGTAGAAGAGACCCAGTACTTC,CASSVEETQYF
.,TRBV15,.,TRBJ1-6,TGTGCCACCAGCAGACAGGGAACGATTTCACCCCTCCACTTT,CATSRQGTISPLHF
.,TRBV20-1,.,TRBJ2-5,TGCAGTGCTAGACCTCTAGAGACCCAGTACTTC,CSARPLETQYF
.,TRBV7-9,.,TRBJ2-7,TGTGCCAGCAGCCGACTACAGACGCTTCGGGATGGCGAGCAGTACTTC,CASSRLQTLRDGEQYF
.,TRBV7-9,.,TRBJ1-2,TGTGCCAGCAGCCCGACAGAGAGAAGTTATGGCTACACCTTC,CASSPTERSYGYTF
.,TRBV9,few,TRBJ2-5,TGTGCCAGCAGCACCTCTAGCTTTCGAGAGACCCAGTACTTC,CASSTSSFRETQYF
TRBD1,TRBV2,few,TRBJ2-1,TGTGCCAGCAGTCTCGGGACAGGTTACAATGAGCAGTTCTTC,CASSLGTGYNEQFF
TRBD1,TRBV27,few,TRBJ2-6,TGTGCCAGCAGTCCGGATACAGGGGGCGCTGCAAACTCTGGGGCCAACGTCCTGACTTTC,CASSPDTGGAANSGANVLTF
TRBD1,TRBV28,few,TRBJ2-1,TGTGCCAGCAGTTTCCAGGGACAGGGTTACAATGAGCAGTTCTTC,CASSFQGQGYNEQFF
.,TRBV27,.,TRBJ2-5,TGTGCCAGCAGTTTAAAGGACGGCGGGACCCAGTACTTC,CASSLKDGGTQYF
TRBD1,TRBV7-9,.,TRBJ2-4,TGTGCCAGCAGCTTAGGGACCACAGGGGGAACCAAAAACATTCAGTACTTC,CASSLGTTGGTKNIQYF
TRBD2,TRBV4-3,few,TRBJ2-1,TGCGCCAGCAGCCAAGATGGGGGAGGGTTAAGGAATGAGCAGTTCTTC,CASSQDGGGLRNEQFF
.,TRBV18,.,TRBJ2-1,TGTGCCAGCTCACCCACCCCTCAGGACAATGAGCAGTTCTTC,CASSPTPQDNEQFF
TRBD1,TRBV9,few,TRBJ2-7,TGTGCCAGCAGCGGACAGGGTTGGAACGAGCAGTACTTC,CASSGQGWNEQYF
TRBD2,TRBV9,.,TRBJ2-5,TGTGCCAGCAGCCACGGGGGGGGGTCAGGGCCAGAGACCCAGTACTTC,CASSHGGGSGPETQYF
.,TRBV7-9,.,TRBJ2-7,TGTGCCAGCAGCGCCGGACCATTGAGCTCCTACGAGCAGTACTTC,CASSAGPLSSYEQYF
TRBD1,TRBV7-6,few,TRBJ2-5,TGTGCCAGCATGCGGACAGGGTTAAAGACCCAGTACTTC,CASMRTGLKTQYF
.,TRBV5-4,few,TRBJ2-5,TGTGCCAGCAGCCGAGGAGGGTGGGTCGAGACCCAGTACTTC,CASSRGGWVETQYF
.,TRBV19,.,TRBJ1-1,TGTGCCAGTAGCCGACTGAACACTGAAGCTTTCTTT,CASSRLNTEAFF
.,TRBV7-3,few,TRBJ2-3,TGTGCCAGCAGCGTCCGGCGGTCAGGGGATACGCAGTATTTT,CASSVRRSGDTQYF
TRBD2,TRBV7-8,.,TRBJ2-1,TGTGCCAGCAGCCGACTGCTAGCGGGGGCCTCGGGGTTCTTC,CASSRLLAGASGFF
.,TRBV9,few,TRBJ2-3,TGTGCCAGCAACGTCGGAGGCACAGATACGCAGTATTTT,CASNVGGTDTQYF